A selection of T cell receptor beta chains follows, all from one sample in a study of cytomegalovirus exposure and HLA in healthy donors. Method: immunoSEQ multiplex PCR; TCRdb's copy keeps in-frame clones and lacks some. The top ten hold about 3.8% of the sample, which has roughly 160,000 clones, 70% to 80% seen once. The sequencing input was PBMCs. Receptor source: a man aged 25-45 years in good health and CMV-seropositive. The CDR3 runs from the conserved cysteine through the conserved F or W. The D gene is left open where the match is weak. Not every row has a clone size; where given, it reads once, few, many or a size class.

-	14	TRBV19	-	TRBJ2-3	CASSWQTSTDTQYF	TGTGCCAGTTCGTGGCAGACTAGCACAGATACGCAGTATTTT
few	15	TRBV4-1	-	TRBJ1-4	CASSPPGRSKEKLFF	TGCGCCAGCAGCCCACCCGGGAGAAGTAAGGAAAAACTGTTTTTT
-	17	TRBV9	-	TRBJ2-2	CASSVEEGKGGTGELFF	TGTGCCAGCAGCGTAGAAGAGGGAAAAGGGGGCACCGGGGAGCTGTTTTTT
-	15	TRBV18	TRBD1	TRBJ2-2	CASSRGEGASGELFF	TGTGCCAGCTCACGCGGAGAGGGGGCATCCGGGGAGCTGTTTTTT
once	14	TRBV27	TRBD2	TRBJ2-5	CASKLGTSFETQYF	TGTGCCAGCAAGCTCGGGACTAGCTTCGAGACCCAGTACTTC
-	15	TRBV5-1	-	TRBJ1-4	CASSLGTTTNEKLFF	TGCGCCAGCAGCTTGGGAACTACAACTAATGAAAAACTGTTTTTT
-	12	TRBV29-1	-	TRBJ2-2	CSVERYTGELFF	TGCAGCGTTGAACGTTACACCGGGGAGCTGTTTTTT
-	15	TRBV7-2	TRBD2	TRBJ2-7	CASSWISGGGYEQYF	TGTGCCAGCAGCTGGATCAGCGGGGGGGGCTACGAGCAGTACTTC
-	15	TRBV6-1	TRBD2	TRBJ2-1	CASTKTSGSYNEQFF	TGTGCCAGCACCAAGACTAGCGGATCCTACAATGAGCAGTTCTTC
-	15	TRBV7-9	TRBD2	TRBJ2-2	CASSFLAGNTGELFF	TGTGCCAGCAGCTTCCTAGCGGGGAACACCGGGGAGCTGTTTTTT
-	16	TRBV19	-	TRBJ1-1	CASSINGAPPLAEAFF	TGTGCCAGTAGTATTAATGGGGCTCCTCCCCTGGCTGAAGCTTTCTTT
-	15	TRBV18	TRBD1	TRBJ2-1	CASSPGQGMIDEQFF	TGTGCCAGCTCACCGGGACAGGGGATGATTGATGAGCAGTTCTTC
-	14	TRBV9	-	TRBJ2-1	CASSAPLGGDEQFF	TGTGCCAGCAGCGCCCCACTAGGGGGGGATGAGCAGTTCTTC
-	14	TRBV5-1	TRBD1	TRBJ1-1	CASSWGQGDTEAFF	TGCGCCAGCAGCTGGGGACAGGGGGACACTGAAGCTTTCTTT
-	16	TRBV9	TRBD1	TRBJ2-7	CASSVLFGDRAYEQYF	TGTGCCAGCAGCGTTCTCTTTGGGGACAGGGCCTACGAGCAGTACTTC
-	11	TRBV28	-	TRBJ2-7	CASRGAREQYF	TGTGCCAGCAGAGGGGCGCGGGAGCAGTACTTC
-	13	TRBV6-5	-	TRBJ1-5	CASSAAGFQPQHF	TGTGCCAGCAGTGCGGCGGGTTTCCAGCCCCAGCATTTT
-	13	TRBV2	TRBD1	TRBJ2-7	CASSEGTGDEQYF	TGTGCCAGCAGTGAAGGGACAGGGGACGAGCAGTACTTC
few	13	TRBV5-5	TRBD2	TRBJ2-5	CASSLRGGETQYF	TGTGCCAGCAGCTTGCGCGGGGGGGAGACCCAGTACTTC
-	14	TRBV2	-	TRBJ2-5	CASSGRVLQETQYF	TGTGCCAGCAGTGGCCGAGTCCTCCAAGAGACCCAGTACTTC
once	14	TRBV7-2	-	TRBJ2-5	CASSPPGRSGEQYF	TGTGCCAGCAGCCCTCCAGGACGCTCGGGGGAGCAGTACTTC
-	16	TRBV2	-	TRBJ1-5	CASSHTGTNSNQPQHF	TGTGCCAGCAGTCACACCGGGACAAATAGCAATCAGCCCCAGCATTTT
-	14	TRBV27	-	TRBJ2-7	CASSFDRSSYEQYF	TGTGCCAGCAGTTTTGATAGGAGCTCCTACGAGCAGTACTTC
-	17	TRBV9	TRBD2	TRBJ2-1	CASSVVSGGSFHNEQFF	TGTGCCAGCAGCGTAGTTAGCGGGGGGTCGTTCCACAATGAGCAGTTCTTC
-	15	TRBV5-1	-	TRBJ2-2	CASSLRGLGTGELFF	TGCGCCAGCAGCTTGAGGGGTTTGGGCACCGGGGAGCTGTTTTTT
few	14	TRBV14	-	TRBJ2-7	CASSLHRESYEQYF	TGTGCCAGCAGCCTGCACAGGGAATCCTACGAGCAGTACTTC
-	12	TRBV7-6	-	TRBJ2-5	CASSSPPKTQYF	TGTGCCAGCAGCTCCCCCCCCAAGACCCAGTACTTC
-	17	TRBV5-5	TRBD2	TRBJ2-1	CASSLEFSGGAYNEQFF	TGTGCCAGCAGCTTGGAATTTAGCGGGGGGGCTTACAATGAGCAGTTCTTC
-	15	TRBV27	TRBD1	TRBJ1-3	CASSGDREIGNTIYF	TGTGCCAGCAGTGGCGACAGGGAGATAGGAAACACCATATATTTT
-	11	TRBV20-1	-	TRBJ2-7	CSSAEAGEQYF	TGCAGCTCCGCGGAGGCGGGGGAGCAGTACTTC
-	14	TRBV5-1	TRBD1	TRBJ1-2	CASSPRTGPYGYTF	TGCGCCAGCAGCCCCAGGACAGGACCCTATGGCTACACCTTC
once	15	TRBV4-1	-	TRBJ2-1	CASSPREVGGNEQFF	TGCGCCAGCAGCCCCCGGGAAGTGGGTGGGAATGAGCAGTTCTTC
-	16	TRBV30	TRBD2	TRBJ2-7	CAWSVRSSGFPHEQYF	TGTGCCTGGAGTGTACGTTCTAGCGGGTTCCCCCACGAGCAGTACTTC
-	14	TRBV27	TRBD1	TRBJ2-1	CASSLDRGLNEQFF	TGTGCCAGCAGTTTAGACAGGGGGTTAAATGAGCAGTTCTTC
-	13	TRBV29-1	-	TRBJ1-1	CSVDTRMNTEAFF	TGCAGCGTTGACACACGAATGAACACTGAAGCTTTCTTT
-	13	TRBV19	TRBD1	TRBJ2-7	CASSLGQTYEQYF	TGTGCCAGTAGCTTGGGACAGACCTACGAGCAGTACTTC
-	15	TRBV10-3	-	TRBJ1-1	CAISTSGQKNTEAFF	TGTGCCATCAGCACCTCCGGACAGAAGAACACTGAAGCTTTCTTT
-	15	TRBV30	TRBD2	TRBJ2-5	CAWMTSGGPWETQYF	TGTGCCTGGATGACTAGCGGGGGGCCATGGGAGACCCAGTACTTC
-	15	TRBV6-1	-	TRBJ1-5	CASSDGTSSGQPQHF	TGTGCCAGCAGTGACGGCACCTCTTCAGGTCAGCCCCAGCATTTT
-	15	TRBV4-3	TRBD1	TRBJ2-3	CASSLRDRGTDTQYF	TGCGCCAGCAGCCTCCGGGACAGGGGAACAGATACGCAGTATTTT
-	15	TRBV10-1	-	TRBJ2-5	CASSRHQGIQETQYF	TGCGCCAGCAGCCGCCATCAGGGAATTCAAGAGACCCAGTACTTC
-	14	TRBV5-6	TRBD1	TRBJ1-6	CASSLGQGSSPLHF	TGTGCCAGCAGCTTGGGACAGGGAAGCTCACCCCTCCACTTT
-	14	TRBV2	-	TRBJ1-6	CASSDEVRRSPLHF	TGTGCCAGCAGTGATGAGGTTAGGCGTTCACCCCTCCACTTT
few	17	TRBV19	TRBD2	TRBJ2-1	CASSIIRDYLSYNEQFF	TGTGCCAGTAGTATAATCAGGGACTACCTCTCCTACAATGAGCAGTTCTTC
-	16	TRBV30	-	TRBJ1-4	CAWSVTGRTTNEKLFF	TGTGCCTGGAGTGTAACCGGTAGAACAACTAATGAAAAACTGTTTTTT
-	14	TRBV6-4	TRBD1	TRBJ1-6	CASSDVEGQSPLHF	TGTGCCAGCAGTGACGTGGAGGGACAGTCACCCCTCCACTTT
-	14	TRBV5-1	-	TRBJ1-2	CASSLERVSYGYTF	TGCGCCAGCAGCTTGGAACGGGTTAGCTATGGCTACACCTTC
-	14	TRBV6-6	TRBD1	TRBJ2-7	CASSRTGDNYEQYF	TGTGCCAGCAGTCGGACAGGGGACAACTACGAGCAGTACTTC
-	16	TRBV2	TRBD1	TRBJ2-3	CASRRTGASSTDTQYF	TGTGCCAGCAGACGGACAGGGGCTTCAAGCACAGATACGCAGTATTTT
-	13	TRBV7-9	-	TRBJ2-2	CASSPISTGELFF	TGTGCCAGCAGCCCGATTAGTACCGGGGAGCTGTTTTTT
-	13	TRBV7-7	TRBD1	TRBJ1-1	CASSRDRNTEAFF	TGTGCCAGCAGCAGGGACAGGAACACTGAAGCTTTCTTT